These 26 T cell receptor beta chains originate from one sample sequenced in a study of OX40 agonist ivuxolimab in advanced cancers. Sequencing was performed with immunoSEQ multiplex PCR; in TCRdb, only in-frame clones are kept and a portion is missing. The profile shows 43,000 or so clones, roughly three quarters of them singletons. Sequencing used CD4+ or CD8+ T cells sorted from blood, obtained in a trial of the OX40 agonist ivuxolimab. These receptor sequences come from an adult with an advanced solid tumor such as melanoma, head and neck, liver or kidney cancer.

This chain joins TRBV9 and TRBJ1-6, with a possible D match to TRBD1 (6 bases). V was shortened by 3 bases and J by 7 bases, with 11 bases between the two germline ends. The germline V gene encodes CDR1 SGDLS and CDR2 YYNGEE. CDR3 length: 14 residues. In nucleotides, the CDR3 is TGTGCCAGCAGCGGGACAGTCCTGAATTCACCCCTCCACTTT. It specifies CASSGTVLNSPLHF.

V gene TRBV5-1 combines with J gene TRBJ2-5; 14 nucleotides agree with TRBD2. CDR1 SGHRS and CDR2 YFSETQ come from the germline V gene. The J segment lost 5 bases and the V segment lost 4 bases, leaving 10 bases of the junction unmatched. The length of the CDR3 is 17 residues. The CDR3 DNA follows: TGCGCCAGCAGCCGATCCAGACTAGCGGGAGGGAGTGAGACCCAGTACTTC. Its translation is CASSRSRLAGGSETQYF.

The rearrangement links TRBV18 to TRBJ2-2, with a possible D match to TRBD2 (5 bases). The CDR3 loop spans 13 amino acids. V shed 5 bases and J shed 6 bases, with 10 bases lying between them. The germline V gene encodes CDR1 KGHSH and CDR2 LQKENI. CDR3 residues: CASSSGGAGELFF. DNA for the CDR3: TGTGCCAGCTCATCAGGAGGAGCCGGGGAGCTGTTTTTT.

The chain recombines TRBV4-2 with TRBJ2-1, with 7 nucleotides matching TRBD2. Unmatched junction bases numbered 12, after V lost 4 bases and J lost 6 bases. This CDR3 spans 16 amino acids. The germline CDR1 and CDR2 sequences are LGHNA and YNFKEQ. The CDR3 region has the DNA TGTGCCAGCAGCCCGCTCTCGGGGGGTTCAGGCAATGAGCAGTTCTTC. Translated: CASSPLSGGSGNEQFF.

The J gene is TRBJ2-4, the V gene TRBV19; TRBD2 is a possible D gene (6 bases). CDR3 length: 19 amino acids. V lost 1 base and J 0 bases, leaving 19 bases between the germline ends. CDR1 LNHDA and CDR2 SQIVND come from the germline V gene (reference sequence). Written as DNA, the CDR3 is TGTGCCAGTAGTATAGGGAGGGCGCGAGGTGCCCTAGCCAAAAACATTCAGTACTTC. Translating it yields CASSIGRARGALAKNIQYF.

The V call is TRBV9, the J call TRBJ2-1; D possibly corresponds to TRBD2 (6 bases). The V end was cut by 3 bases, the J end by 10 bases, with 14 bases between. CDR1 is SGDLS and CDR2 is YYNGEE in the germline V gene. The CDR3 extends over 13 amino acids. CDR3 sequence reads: CASSAGGPGEQFF. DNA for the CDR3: TGTGCCAGCAGCGCCGGAGGGCCAGGGGAGCAGTTCTTC. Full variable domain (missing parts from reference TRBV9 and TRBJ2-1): DSGVTQTPKHLITATGQRVTLRCSPRSGDLSVYWYQQSLDQGLQFLIQYYNGEERAKGNILERFSAQQFPDLHSELNLSSLELGDSALYFCASSAGGPGEQFFGPGTRLTVL.

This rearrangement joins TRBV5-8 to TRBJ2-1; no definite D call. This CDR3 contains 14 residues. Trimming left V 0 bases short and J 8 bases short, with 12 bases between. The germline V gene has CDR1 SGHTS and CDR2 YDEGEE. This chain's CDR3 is CASSLGQSGDEQFF. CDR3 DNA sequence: TGTGCCAGCAGCTTGGGGCAATCGGGCGATGAGCAGTTCTTC.

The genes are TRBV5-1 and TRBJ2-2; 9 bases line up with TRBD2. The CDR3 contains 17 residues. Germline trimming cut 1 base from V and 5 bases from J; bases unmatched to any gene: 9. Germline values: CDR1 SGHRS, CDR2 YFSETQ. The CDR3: CASSLLNLAGPTGELFF. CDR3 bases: TGCGCCAGCAGCTTGTTAAATCTAGCGGGACCTACCGGGGAGCTGTTTTTT.

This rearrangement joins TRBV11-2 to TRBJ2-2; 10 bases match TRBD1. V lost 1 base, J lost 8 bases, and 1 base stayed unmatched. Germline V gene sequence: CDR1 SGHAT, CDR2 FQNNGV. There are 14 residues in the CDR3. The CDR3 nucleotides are TGTGCCAGCAGCTTAGTGGGACAGGGGGGGGAGCTGTTTTTT. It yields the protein CASSLVGQGGELFF.

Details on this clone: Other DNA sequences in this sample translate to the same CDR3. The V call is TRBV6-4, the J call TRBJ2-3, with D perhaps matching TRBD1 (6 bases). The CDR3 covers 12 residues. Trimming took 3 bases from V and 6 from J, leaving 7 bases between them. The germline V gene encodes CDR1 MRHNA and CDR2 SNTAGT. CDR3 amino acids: CASSEQGDTQYF. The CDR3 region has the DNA TGTGCCAGCAGTGAACAGGGCGATACGCAGTATTTT.

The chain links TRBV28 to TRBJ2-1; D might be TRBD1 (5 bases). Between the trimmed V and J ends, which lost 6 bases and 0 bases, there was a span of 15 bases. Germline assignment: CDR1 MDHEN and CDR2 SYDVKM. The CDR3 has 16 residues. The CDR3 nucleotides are TGTGCCAGCAGGCCAAGTGGGGCCAGCTCCTACAATGAGCAGTTCTTC. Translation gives CASRPSGASSYNEQFF.

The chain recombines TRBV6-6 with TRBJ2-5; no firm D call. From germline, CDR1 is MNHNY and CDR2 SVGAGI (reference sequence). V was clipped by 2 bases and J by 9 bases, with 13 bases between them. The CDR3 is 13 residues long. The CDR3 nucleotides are TGTGCCAGCAGTTACCAAGGTTCAAGGGCCCAGTACTTC. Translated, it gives CASSYQGSRAQYF.

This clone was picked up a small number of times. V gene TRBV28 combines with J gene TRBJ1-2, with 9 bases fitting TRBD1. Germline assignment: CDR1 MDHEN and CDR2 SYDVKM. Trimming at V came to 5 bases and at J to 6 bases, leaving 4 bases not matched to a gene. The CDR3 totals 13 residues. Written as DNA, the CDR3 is TGTGCCAGCAGTCCGCACAGGGGGCATGGCTACACCTTC. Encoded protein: CASSPHRGHGYTF.

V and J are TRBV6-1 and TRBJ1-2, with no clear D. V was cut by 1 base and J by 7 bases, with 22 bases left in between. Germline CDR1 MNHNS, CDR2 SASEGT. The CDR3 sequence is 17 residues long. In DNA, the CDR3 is TGTGCCAGCAGTGAAGTTGGTCAATTCAGGACTTCGGGTGGCTACACCTTC. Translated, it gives CASSEVGQFRTSGGYTF.

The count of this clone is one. The CDR3 DNA follows: TGCGCCAGCAGCCCAGCGGGGGGCGTCGTAGGGGGTACGCAGTATTTT. Amino acid sequence: CASSPAGGVVGGTQYF. V and J are TRBV4-1 and TRBJ2-3; 9 bases fit TRBD2. CDR1 is MGHRA, CDR2 YSYEKL, per germline. The CDR3 covers 16 residues. V was pared by 4 bases and J by 8 bases, with 13 bases of the junction left unmatched.

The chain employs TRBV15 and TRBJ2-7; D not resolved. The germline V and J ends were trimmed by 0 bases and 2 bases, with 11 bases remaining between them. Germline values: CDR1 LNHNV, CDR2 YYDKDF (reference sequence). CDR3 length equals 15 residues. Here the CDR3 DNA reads TGTGCCACCAGCAGAGAATTAGGTGTACCCTACGAGCAGTACTTC. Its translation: CATSRELGVPYEQYF.

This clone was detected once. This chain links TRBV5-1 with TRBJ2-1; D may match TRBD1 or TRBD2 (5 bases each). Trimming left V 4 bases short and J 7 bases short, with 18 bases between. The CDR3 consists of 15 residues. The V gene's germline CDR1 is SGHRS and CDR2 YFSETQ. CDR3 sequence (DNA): TGCGCCAGCAGCCACGGGACGGCCGGTGGGAATGAGCAGTTCTTC. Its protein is CASSHGTAGGNEQFF.

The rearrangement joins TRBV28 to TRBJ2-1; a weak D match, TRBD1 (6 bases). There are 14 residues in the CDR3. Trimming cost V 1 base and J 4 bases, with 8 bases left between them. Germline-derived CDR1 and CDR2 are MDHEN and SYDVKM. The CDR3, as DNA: TGTGCCAGCAGTTTATTTACAGGGTACAATGAGCAGTTCTTC. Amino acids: CASSLFTGYNEQFF.

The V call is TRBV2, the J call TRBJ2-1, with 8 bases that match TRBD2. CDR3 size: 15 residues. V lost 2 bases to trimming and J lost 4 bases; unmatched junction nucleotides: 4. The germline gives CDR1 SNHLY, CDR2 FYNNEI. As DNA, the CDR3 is TGTGCCAGCAGTGAAAGGGCTAGCGGGTACAATGAGCAGTTCTTC. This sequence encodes CASSERASGYNEQFF.

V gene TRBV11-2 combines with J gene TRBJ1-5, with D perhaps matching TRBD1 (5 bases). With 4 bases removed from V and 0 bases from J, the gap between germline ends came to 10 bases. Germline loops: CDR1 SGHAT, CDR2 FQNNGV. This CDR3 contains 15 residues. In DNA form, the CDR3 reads TGTGCCAGCAGCTACACCGACAGTAGCAATCAGCCCCAGCATTTT. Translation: CASSYTDSSNQPQHF.

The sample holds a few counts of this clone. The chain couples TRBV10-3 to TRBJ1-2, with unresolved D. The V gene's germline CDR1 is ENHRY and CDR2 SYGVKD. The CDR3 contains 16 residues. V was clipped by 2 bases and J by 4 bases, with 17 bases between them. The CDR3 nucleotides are TGTGCCATCAGTGAGAGGTCGGTGGAGTTGGGCTATGGCTACACCTTC. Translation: CAISERSVELGYGYTF.

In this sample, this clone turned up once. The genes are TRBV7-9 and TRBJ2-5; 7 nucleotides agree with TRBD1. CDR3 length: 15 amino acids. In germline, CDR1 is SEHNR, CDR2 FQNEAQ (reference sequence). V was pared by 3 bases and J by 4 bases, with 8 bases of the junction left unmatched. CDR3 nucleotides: TGTGCCAGCAGCTTTACAGGGGATCGGCGAGAGACCCAGTACTTC. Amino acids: CASSFTGDRRETQYF.

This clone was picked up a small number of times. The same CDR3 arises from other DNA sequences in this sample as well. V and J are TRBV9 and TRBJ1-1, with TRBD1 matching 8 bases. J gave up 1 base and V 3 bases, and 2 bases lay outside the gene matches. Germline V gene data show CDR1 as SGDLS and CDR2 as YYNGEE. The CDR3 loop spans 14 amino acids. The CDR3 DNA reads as TGTGCCAGCAGCGGAGGACAGGGGAACACTGAAGCTTTCTTT. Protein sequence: CASSGGQGNTEAFF.

This CDR3 reads CSVEELDTQYF. CDR3 nucleotides: TGCAGCGTTGAAGAGCTGGATACGCAGTATTTT. The V and J genes are TRBV29-1 and TRBJ2-3; D unresolved. Per the germline V gene, CDR1 is SQVTM and CDR2 is ANQGSEA. The CDR3 is made up of 11 amino acids. V was trimmed by 0 bases and J by 6 bases, leaving 4 bases between them.

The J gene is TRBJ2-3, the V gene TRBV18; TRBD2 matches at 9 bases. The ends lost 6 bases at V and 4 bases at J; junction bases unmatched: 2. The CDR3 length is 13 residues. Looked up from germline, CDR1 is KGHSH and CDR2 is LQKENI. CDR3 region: CASSAGGPDTQYF. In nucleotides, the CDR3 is TGTGCCAGCTCGGCGGGAGGGCCAGATACGCAGTATTTT.

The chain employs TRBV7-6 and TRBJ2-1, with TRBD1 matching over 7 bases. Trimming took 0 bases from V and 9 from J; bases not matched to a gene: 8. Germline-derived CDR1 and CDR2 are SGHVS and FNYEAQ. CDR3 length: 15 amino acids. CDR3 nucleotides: TGTGCCAGCAGCTTAGCTATCCAAACAGGGGCTGAGCAGTTCTTC. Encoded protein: CASSLAIQTGAEQFF.